This T cell receptor (beta chain) was sequenced in a study of blood T cell repertoires in COVID-19. As processed by the authors: Amplifying reference gene primers gave estimates of nucleated cell counts. TCRdb's table, derived via immunoSEQ multiplex PCR, lists solely in-frame clones and lacks some. The DNA gave D and trimming, while V, J and clone size come from that table. Among about 190,000 clones listed, approximately 84% were seen once. What the recovered Cohort 3 donors had was two negative PCRs, clearance, or symptom resolution. Germline CDR1 reads MNHEY; CDR2 reads SMNVEV (reference sequence). J lost 1 base, V lost 10 bases, and 15 bases had no gene match. The CDR3 sequence is 17 residues long. This clone was seen just once.

The clonotype originates from a woman aged 25 to 45 who had recovered from COVID-19. The sequencing input was PBMCs or T cells enriched from blood (not recorded which). The chain links TRBV27 to TRBJ2-1, with 8 bases lining up with TRBD2. CDR3 sequence (DNA): TGTGCCACCACCGACCACGGGGGGGGGAGGTCCTACAATGAGCAGTTCTTC. As protein: CATTDHGGGRSYNEQFF.